The present T cell receptor beta chain was sequenced within a study of blood T cell repertoires in COVID-19. The CDR3 sequence is 13 residues long. The junction had 4 bases not matched to a gene; V was cut back by 4 bases and J by 6 bases. Germline V gene data show CDR1 as SGHKS and CDR2 as YYEKEE (reference sequence). Worth noting for this clone: Other DNA sequences in the same sample also yield this CDR3.

Per the authors' pipeline: Reference gene primer amplification gave estimated nucleated cell counts. Assay used: immunoSEQ multiplex PCR; TCRdb lists only in-frame clones, some missing. D and trimming come from the DNA, and the V and J calls and clone size come from that table. Of roughly 400,000 clones listed, 87% are singletons. Sequences were obtained from peripheral blood. The chain joins TRBV5-5 to TRBJ1-2, with TRBD1 matching over 9 bases. This clonotype was sampled from a woman aged 55-70 years with COVID-19, enrolled during active disease. This CDR3 reads CASSIRTGDGYTF. CDR3 nucleotides: TGTGCCAGCAGCATAAGGACAGGGGATGGCTACACCTTC.